The rows below give T cell receptor beta chains drawn from one sample of a study of cytomegalovirus exposure and HLA in healthy donors. TCRdb's table, derived via immunoSEQ multiplex PCR, lists solely in-frame clones and lacks some. The repertoire holds some 140,000 clones, around 87% seen once, with 4% to 6.5% in the top ten. Sequencing was done on a sample of PBMCs. The receptors were sampled from a woman under 40 in good health and CMV-seronegative. Each CDR3 is given with its conserved first and last residue. Each record gives: D gene, clone size, J gene, V gene, CDR3 protein, CDR3 DNA. The D gene is left open where the match is weak. Size tells how often a clone was seen (once, few, many) or the class of an expanded clone, and some rows leave it out.

TRBD2,NA,TRBJ2-2,TRBV4-1,CASSQAALAGGNTGELFF,TGCGCCAGCAGCCAAGCAGCGTTGGCGGGGGGAAACACCGGGGAGCTGTTTTTT
TRBD1,NA,TRBJ2-7,TRBV28,CASRSGQAGEQYF,TGTGCCAGCAGGTCGGGACAGGCGGGCGAGCAGTACTTC
NA,NA,TRBJ1-3,TRBV28,CASSFSGGTGNTIYF,TGTGCCAGCAGTTTTTCCGGGGGAACTGGAAACACCATATATTTT
NA,NA,TRBJ1-6,TRBV4-1,CASSQVPRQGLLLPF,TGCGCCAGCAGCCAAGTACCTCGACAAGGCCTTCTCCTCCCCTTT
NA,NA,TRBJ2-5,TRBV18,CASSPVGETQYF,TGTGCCAGCTCACCCGTCGGAGAGACCCAGTACTTC
TRBD1,NA,TRBJ2-5,TRBV7-9,CASSPPGFQTGRETQYF,TGTGCCAGCAGCCCACCTGGTTTTCAGACAGGGCGAGAGACCCAGTACTTC
NA,NA,TRBJ2-7,TRBV4-1,CASSHSDSGGYEQYF,TGCGCCAGCAGCCACTCGGACTCTGGAGGTTACGAGCAGTACTTC
NA,NA,TRBJ1-2,TRBV7-9,CASSAPRAGGYTF,TGTGCCAGCAGCGCGCCGCGGGCGGGTGGCTACACCTTC
NA,NA,TRBJ2-7,TRBV28,CASSSADRLSSYEQYF,TGTGCCAGCAGTTCCGCCGACAGACTGAGCTCCTACGAGCAGTACTTC
NA,NA,TRBJ1-2,TRBV5-1,CASSLVRQAAFNYGYTF,TGCGCCAGCAGCTTGGTTCGACAGGCGGCGTTTAACTATGGCTACACCTTC
NA,NA,TRBJ2-3,TRBV27,CASSLTYRDTQYF,TGTGCCAGCAGTTTAACGTACAGAGATACGCAGTATTTT
TRBD2,few,TRBJ2-1,TRBV18,CASSRTSGILNEQFF,TGTGCCAGCTCCCGGACTAGCGGGATTCTGAATGAGCAGTTCTTC
NA,NA,TRBJ1-2,TRBV30,CAWTPRPNYGYTF,TGTGCCTGGACTCCCAGGCCTAACTATGGCTACACCTTC
NA,NA,TRBJ1-2,TRBV27,CASRPTGYYGYTF,TGTGCCAGCAGACCTACAGGGTATTATGGCTACACCTTC
NA,NA,TRBJ2-3,TRBV11-2,CASSLVSWSWILF,TGTGCCAGCAGCTTAGTTAGTTGGAGTTGGATTCTATTT
TRBD1,NA,TRBJ2-1,TRBV7-9,CASSLFEGQGLFEQFF,TGTGCCAGCAGCCTCTTCGAGGGACAGGGTTTATTTGAGCAGTTCTTC
TRBD1,NA,TRBJ2-7,TRBV7-2,CASSVTGDEQYF,TGTGCCAGCAGCGTCACAGGGGACGAGCAGTACTTC
TRBD1,NA,TRBJ2-7,TRBV5-6,CASSVGYRGTYEQYF,TGTGCCAGCAGCGTTGGTTACAGGGGTACCTACGAGCAGTACTTC
TRBD1,NA,TRBJ2-7,TRBV7-7,CASSSGTGFPYEQYF,TGTGCTAGCAGCTCCGGGACAGGGTTCCCCTACGAGCAGTACTTC
TRBD1,NA,TRBJ2-1,TRBV27,CAARGRTSSYNEQFF,TGTGCTGCGAGGGGGCGTACCTCCTCCTACAATGAGCAGTTCTTC
NA,NA,TRBJ1-3,TRBV30,CAWSVEFSGNTIYF,TGTGCCTGGAGTGTAGAGTTCTCTGGAAACACCATATATTTT
NA,once,TRBJ2-7,TRBV27,CASSSAGTPGQQYF,TGTGCCAGCAGTAGCGCTGGGACTCCCGGACAGCAGTACTTC
TRBD1,few,TRBJ1-1,TRBV5-4,CASSFRGQWTEAFF,TGTGCCAGCAGCTTCAGGGGGCAGTGGACTGAAGCTTTCTTT
TRBD1,NA,TRBJ1-2,TRBV28,CASSEKTGGANYGYTF,TGTGCCAGCAGTGAGAAAACAGGGGGCGCGAACTATGGCTACACCTTC
NA,NA,TRBJ1-1,TRBV29-1,CSVQRGGTTEAFF,TGCAGCGTTCAACGCGGGGGGACCACTGAAGCTTTCTTT
NA,few,TRBJ2-6,TRBV4-3,CASSLQYSGANVLTF,TGCGCCAGCAGCCTCCAGTACTCTGGGGCCAACGTCCTGACTTTC
TRBD1,once,TRBJ1-2,TRBV6-1,CASSRQGADGYTF,TGTGCCAGCAGTCGACAGGGGGCTGATGGCTACACCTTC
TRBD1,NA,TRBJ2-5,TRBV30,CAWSDGGQEQETQYF,TGTGCCTGGAGTGACGGGGGACAGGAGCAAGAGACCCAGTACTTC
TRBD1,NA,TRBJ1-2,TRBV2,CASSDPKTGGTTLSYTF,TGTGCCAGCAGTGACCCGAAGACAGGGGGGACCACTTTAAGCTACACCTTC
NA,NA,TRBJ1-2,TRBV2,CASSESGYGYTF,TGTGCCAGCAGTGAGTCGGGTTATGGCTACACCTTC
NA,NA,TRBJ2-7,TRBV28,CASSPGGRPSYEQYF,TGTGCCAGCAGTCCGGGCGGGCGGCCCTCCTACGAGCAGTACTTC
TRBD1,NA,TRBJ2-7,TRBV27,CASKRETGDYEQYF,TGTGCCAGCAAAAGAGAGACAGGGGACTACGAGCAGTACTTC
NA,few,TRBJ2-6,TRBV4-3,CASSQTDSVSGANVLTF,TGCGCCAGCAGCCAGACAGACAGCGTCTCTGGGGCCAACGTCCTGACTTTC
TRBD2,NA,TRBJ2-2,TRBV6-4,CASSDSAGGPGELFF,TGTGCCAGCAGTGACTCGGCGGGGGGGCCGGGGGAGCTGTTTTTT
NA,NA,TRBJ1-2,TRBV28,CASSLPGMSYGYTF,TGTGCCAGCAGTTTGCCAGGAATGAGCTATGGCTACACCTTC
NA,NA,TRBJ2-1,TRBV28,CASSARTLYNEQFF,TGTGCCAGCAGTGCGCGGACACTCTACAATGAGCAGTTCTTC
NA,NA,TRBJ2-7,TRBV6-5,CASSYSRASPYEQYF,TGTGCCAGCAGTTACTCGCGGGCCAGTCCCTACGAGCAGTACTTC
NA,NA,TRBJ1-2,TRBV4-1,CASSEPARGHGYTF,TGCGCCAGCAGCGAGCCCGCCAGGGGACATGGCTACACCTTC
NA,NA,TRBJ2-3,TRBV5-1,CASSLGQNTDTQYF,TGCGCCAGCAGCTTGGGACAGAACACAGATACGCAGTATTTT
TRBD2,NA,TRBJ2-3,TRBV5-5,CASSYQSGSGGALTQYF,TGTGCCAGCAGCTACCAGTCGGGTAGCGGGGGGGCCTTAACGCAGTATTTT
NA,NA,TRBJ2-3,TRBV5-1,CASSFGVGATDTQYF,TGCGCCAGCAGCTTCGGTGTAGGGGCCACAGATACGCAGTATTTT
NA,NA,TRBJ2-7,TRBV18,CASSSKQGAFYEQYF,TGTGCCAGCTCATCTAAACAGGGTGCCTTCTACGAGCAGTACTTC
TRBD1,NA,TRBJ1-2,TRBV6-1,CASSAERQGFYGYTF,TGTGCCAGCAGTGCCGAGAGACAGGGATTCTATGGCTACACCTTC
TRBD1,NA,TRBJ2-7,TRBV6-5,CASKRHRGSYEQYF,TGTGCCAGCAAACGGCACAGGGGATCCTACGAGCAGTACTTC
NA,many,TRBJ1-1,TRBV4-1,CASSQEWGSTEAFF,TGCGCCAGCAGCCAAGAGTGGGGCAGCACTGAAGCTTTCTTT
NA,NA,TRBJ2-7,TRBV28,CASSLGTSYEQYF,TGTGCCAGCAGTTTGGGCACCTCCTACGAGCAGTACTTC
TRBD1,once,TRBJ1-2,TRBV19,CASSTHHRDRDMGYGYTF,TGTGCCAGTAGTACCCACCACCGGGACAGGGATATGGGCTATGGCTACACCTTC
NA,NA,TRBJ2-5,TRBV6-4,CASSDSWGPPETQYF,TGTGCCAGCAGTGACTCGTGGGGGCCCCCGGAGACCCAGTACTTC
TRBD2,NA,TRBJ2-4,TRBV28,CASSLTSGRAGAKNIQYF,TGTGCCAGCAGTTTAACTAGCGGGAGGGCCGGGGCCAAAAACATTCAGTACTTC